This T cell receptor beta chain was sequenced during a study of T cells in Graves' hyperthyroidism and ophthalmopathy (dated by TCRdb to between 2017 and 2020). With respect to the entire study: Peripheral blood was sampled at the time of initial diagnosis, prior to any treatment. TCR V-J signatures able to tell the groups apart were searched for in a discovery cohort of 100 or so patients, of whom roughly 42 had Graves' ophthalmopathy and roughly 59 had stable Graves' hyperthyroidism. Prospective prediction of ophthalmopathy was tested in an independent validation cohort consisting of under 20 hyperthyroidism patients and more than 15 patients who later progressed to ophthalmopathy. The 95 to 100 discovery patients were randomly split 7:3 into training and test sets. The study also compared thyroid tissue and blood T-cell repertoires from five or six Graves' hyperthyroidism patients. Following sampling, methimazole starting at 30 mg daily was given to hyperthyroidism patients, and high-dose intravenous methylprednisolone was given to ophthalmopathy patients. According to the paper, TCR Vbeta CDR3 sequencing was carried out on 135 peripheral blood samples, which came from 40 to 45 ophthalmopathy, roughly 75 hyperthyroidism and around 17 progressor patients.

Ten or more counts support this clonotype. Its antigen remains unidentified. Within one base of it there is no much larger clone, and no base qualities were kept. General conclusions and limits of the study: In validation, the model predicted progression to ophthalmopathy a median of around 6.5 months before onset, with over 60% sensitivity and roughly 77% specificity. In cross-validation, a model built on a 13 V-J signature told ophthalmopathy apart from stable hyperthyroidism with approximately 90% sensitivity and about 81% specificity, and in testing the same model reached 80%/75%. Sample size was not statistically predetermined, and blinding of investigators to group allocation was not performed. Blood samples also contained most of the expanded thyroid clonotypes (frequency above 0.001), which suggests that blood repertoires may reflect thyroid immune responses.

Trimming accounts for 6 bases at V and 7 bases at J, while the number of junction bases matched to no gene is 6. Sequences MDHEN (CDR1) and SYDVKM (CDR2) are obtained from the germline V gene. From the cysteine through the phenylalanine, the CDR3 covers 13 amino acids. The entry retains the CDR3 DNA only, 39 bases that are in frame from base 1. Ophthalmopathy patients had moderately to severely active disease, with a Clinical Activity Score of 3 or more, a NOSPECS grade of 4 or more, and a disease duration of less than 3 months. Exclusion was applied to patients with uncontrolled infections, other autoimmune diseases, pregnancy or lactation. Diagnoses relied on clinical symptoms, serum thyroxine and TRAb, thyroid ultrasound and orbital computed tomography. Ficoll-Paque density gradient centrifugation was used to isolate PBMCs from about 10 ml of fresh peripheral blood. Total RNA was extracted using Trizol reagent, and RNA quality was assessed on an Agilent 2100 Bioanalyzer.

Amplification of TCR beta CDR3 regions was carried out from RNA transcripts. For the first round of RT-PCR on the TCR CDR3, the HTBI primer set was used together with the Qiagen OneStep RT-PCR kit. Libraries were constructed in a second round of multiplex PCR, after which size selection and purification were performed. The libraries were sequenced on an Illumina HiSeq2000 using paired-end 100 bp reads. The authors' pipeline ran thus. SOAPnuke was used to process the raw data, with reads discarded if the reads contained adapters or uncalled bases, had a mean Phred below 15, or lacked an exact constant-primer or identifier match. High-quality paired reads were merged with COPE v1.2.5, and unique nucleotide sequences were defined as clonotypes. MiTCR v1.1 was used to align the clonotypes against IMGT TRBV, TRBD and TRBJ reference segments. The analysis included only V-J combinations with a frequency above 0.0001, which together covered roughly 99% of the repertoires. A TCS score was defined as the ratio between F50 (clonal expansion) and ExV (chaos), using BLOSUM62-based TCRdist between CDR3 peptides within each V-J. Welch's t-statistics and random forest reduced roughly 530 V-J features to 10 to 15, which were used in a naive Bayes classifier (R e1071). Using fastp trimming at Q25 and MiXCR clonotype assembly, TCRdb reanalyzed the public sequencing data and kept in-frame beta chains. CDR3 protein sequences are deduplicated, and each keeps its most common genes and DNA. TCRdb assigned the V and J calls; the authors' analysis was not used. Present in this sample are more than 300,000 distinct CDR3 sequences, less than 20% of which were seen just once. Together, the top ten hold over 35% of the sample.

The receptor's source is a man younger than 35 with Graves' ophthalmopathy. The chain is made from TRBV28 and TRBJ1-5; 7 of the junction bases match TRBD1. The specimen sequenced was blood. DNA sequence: TGTGCCAGCAGCGACAGGGCGGACCAGCCCCAGCATTTT. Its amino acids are CASSDRADQPQHF.